This T cell receptor (beta chain) was captured in a study of cytomegalovirus exposure and HLA in healthy donors. 13 Jbeta primers and 60 Vbeta primers were used for the PCR. Assay: immunoSEQ multiplex PCR; the TCRdb copy retains only in-frame clones and omits some. The sample includes 45,000 or so clones. This receptor was obtained from a male donor in good health and CMV-seronegative. The sample taken for sequencing was PBMCs.

The CDR3: CASSYGDRGYGYTF. The CDR3, as DNA: TGTGCCAGCAGTTATGGAGACAGGGGCTATGGCTACACCTTC. The genes are TRBV6-5 and TRBJ1-2; 8 bases are a match to TRBD1. The CDR3 totals 14 residues. Per the germline V gene, CDR1 is MNHEY and CDR2 is SVGAGI. V gave up 3 bases and J gave up 4 bases; unmatched junction bases: 4.